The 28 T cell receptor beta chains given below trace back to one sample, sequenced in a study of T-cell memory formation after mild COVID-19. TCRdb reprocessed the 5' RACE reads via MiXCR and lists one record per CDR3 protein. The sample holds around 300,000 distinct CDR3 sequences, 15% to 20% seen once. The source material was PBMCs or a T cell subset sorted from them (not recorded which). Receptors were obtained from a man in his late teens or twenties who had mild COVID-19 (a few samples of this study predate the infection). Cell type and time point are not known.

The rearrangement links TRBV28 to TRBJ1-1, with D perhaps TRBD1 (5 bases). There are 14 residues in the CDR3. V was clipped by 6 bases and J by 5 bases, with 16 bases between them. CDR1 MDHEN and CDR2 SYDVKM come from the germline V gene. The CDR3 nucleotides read TGTGCCAGCAGCTACTCCTGGGGGAGGACTGAAGCTTTCTTT. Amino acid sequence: CASSYSWGRTEAFF.

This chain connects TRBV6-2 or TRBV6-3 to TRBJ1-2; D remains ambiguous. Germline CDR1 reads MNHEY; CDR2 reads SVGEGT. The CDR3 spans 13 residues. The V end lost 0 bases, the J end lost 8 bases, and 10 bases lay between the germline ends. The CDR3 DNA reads TGTGCCAGCAGTTACTCGAGTACGATGGGCTACACCTTC. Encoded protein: CASSYSSTMGYTF.

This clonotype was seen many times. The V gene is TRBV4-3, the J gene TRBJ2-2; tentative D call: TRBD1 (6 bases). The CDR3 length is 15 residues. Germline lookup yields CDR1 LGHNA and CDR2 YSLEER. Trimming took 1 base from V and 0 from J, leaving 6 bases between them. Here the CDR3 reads CASSQGTANTGELFF. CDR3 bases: TGCGCCAGCAGCCAAGGGACAGCGAACACCGGGGAGCTGTTTTTT.

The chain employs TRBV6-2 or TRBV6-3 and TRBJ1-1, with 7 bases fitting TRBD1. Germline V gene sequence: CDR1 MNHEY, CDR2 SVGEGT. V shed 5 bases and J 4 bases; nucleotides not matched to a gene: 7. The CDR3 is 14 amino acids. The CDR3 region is CASSHRTGFTEAFF. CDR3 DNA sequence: TGTGCCAGCAGTCACAGGACAGGATTCACTGAAGCTTTCTTT.

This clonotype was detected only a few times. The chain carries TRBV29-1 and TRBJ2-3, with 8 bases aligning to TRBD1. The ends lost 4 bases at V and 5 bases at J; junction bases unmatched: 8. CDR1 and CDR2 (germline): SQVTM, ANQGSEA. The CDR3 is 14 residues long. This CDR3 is CSVGLDRDEDTQYF. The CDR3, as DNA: TGCAGCGTTGGTTTGGACAGGGACGAAGATACGCAGTATTTT.

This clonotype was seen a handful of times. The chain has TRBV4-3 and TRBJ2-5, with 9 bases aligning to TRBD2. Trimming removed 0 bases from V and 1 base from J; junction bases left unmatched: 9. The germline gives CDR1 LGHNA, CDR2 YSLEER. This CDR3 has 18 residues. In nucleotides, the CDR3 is TGCGCCAGCAGCCAAGATCTCGGGCGGGGGGGCCTCCAAGAGACCCAGTACTTC. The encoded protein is CASSQDLGRGGLQETQYF.

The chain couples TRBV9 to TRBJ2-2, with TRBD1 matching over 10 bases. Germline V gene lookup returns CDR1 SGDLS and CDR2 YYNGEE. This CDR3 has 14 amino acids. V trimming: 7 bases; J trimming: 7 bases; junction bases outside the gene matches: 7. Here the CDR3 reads CASGGTGDIGELFF. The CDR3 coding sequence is TGTGCCAGCGGAGGGACAGGGGATATCGGGGAGCTGTTTTTT.

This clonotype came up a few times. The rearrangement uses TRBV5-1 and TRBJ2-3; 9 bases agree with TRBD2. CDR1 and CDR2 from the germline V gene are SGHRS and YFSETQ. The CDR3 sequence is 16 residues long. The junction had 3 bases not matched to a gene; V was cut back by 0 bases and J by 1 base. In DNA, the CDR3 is TGCGCCAGCAGCTTGGAAGTAGCGGGGGGCACAGATACGCAGTATTTT. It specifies CASSLEVAGGTDTQYF.

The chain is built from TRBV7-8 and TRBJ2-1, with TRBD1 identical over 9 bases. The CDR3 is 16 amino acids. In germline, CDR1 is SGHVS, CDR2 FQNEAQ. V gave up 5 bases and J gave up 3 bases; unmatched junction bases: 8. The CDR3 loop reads CASSQGTGFGYNEQFF. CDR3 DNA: TGTGCCAGCAGCCAAGGGACAGGGTTCGGCTACAATGAGCAGTTCTTC. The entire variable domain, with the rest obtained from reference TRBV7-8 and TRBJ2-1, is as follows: GAGVSQSPRYKVAKRGQDVALRCDPISGHVSLFWYQQALGQGPEFLTYFQNEAQLDKSGLPSDRFFAERPEGSVSTLKIQRTQQEDSAVYLCASSQGTGFGYNEQFFGPGTRLTVL.

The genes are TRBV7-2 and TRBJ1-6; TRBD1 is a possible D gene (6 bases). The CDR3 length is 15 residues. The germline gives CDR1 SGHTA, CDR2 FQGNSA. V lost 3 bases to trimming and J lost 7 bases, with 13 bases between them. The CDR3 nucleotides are TGTGCCAGCAGCTTGTTCGACACAGGGAATTCACCCCTCCACTTT. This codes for CASSLFDTGNSPLHF. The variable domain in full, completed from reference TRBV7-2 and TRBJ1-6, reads GAGVSQSPSNKVTEKGKDVELRCDPISGHTALYWYRQSLGQGLEFLIYFQGNSAPDKSGLPSDRFSAERTGGSVSTLTIQRTQQEDSAVYLCASSLFDTGNSPLHFGNGTRLTVT.

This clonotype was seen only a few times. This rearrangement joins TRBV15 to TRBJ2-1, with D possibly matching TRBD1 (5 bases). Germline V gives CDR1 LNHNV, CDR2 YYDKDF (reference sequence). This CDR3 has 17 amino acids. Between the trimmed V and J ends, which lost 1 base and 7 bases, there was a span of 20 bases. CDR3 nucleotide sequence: TGTGCCACCAGCAGAGCAAATACCGAGGCAGGGCAGAATGAGCAGTTCTTC. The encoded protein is CATSRANTEAGQNEQFF.

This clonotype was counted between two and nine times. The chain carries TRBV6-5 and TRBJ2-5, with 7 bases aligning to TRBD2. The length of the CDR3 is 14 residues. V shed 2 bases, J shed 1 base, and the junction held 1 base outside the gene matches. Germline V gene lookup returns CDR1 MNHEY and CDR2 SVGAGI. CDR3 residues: CASSYGTTQETQYF. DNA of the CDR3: TGTGCCAGCAGTTACGGGACTACCCAAGAGACCCAGTACTTC.

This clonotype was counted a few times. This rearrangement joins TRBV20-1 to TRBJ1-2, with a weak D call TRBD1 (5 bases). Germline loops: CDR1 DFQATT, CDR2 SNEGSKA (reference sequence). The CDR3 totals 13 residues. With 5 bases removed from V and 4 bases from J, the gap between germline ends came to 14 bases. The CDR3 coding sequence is TGCAGTGCTGGGGCCCCGGGGACCTATGGCTACACCTTC. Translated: CSAGAPGTYGYTF.

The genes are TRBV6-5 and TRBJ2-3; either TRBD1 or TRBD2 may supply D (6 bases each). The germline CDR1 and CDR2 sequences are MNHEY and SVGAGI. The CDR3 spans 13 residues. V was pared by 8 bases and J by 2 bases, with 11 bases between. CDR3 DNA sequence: TGTGCCAGCCGTACGGGGGCCACAGATACGCAGTATTTT. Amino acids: CASRTGATDTQYF.

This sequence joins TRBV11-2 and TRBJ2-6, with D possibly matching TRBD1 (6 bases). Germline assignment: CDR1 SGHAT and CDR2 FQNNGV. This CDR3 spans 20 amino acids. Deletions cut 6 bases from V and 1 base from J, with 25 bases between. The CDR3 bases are TGTGCCAGCAGTCCTTGGGGTATGGGCAGGGGACCTTCTGGGGCCAACGTCCTGACTTTC. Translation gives CASSPWGMGRGPSGANVLTF.

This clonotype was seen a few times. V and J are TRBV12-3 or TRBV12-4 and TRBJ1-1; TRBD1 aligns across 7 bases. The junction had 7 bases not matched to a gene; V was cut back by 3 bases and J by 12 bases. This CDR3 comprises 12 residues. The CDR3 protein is CASSLGTVVPFF. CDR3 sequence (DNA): TGTGCCAGCAGTTTGGGGACAGTAGTACCTTTCTTT.

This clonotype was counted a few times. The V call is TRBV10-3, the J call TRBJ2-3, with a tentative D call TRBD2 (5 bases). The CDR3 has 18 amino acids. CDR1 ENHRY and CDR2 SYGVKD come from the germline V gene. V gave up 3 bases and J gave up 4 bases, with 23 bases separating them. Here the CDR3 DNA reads TGTGCCATCAGTGACGTCGTAGGGTCCCAGCCGCGGGCAGATACGCAGTATTTT. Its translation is CAISDVVGSQPRADTQYF.

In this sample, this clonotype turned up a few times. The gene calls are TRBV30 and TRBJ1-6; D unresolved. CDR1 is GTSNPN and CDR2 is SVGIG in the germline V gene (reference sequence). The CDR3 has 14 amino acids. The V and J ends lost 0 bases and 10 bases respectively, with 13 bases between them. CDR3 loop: CAWSVVPGRSPLHF. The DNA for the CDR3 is TGTGCCTGGAGTGTAGTACCGGGTCGCTCACCCCTCCACTTT.

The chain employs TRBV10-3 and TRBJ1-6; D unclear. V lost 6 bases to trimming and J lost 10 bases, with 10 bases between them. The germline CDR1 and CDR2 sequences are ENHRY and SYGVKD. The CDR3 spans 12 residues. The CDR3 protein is CAIRTHSSPLHF. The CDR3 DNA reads TGTGCCATCAGGACCCATTCCTCACCCCTCCACTTT.

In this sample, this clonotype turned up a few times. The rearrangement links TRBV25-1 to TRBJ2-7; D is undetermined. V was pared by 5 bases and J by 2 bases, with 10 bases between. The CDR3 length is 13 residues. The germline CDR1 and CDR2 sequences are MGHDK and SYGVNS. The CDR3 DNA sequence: TGTGCCAGCAGTCCGGTCAGCACCTACGAGCAGTACTTC. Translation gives CASSPVSTYEQYF.

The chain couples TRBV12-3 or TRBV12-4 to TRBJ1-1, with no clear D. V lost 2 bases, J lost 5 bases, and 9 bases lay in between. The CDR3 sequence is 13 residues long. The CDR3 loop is CASSLFGSTEAFF. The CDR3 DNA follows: TGTGCCAGCAGTTTATTTGGGAGTACTGAAGCTTTCTTT.

In DNA, the CDR3 is TGTGCCAGCAGTTACCACCGGACGCCTAACTATGGCTACACCTTC. Its protein is CASSYHRTPNYGYTF. The chain employs TRBV6-2 or TRBV6-3 and TRBJ1-2; D is unclear. The CDR3 sequence is 15 residues long. V lost 2 bases, J lost 0 bases, and 10 bases lay in between. Germline CDR1 is MNHEY and CDR2 is SVGEGT.

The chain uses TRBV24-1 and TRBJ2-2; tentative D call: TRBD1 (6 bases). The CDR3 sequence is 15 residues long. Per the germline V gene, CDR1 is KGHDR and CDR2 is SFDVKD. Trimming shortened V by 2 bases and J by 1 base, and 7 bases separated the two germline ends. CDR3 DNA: TGTGCCACCAGTGATTCGGACAGGAACACCGGGGAGCTGTTTTTT. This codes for CATSDSDRNTGELFF.

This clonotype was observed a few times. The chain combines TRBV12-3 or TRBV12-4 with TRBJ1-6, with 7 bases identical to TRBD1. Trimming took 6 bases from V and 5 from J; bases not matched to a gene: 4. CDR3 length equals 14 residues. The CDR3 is CASSPGGDNSPLHF. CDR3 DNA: TGTGCCAGCAGCCCAGGGGGGGATAATTCACCCCTCCACTTT.

CDR3 nucleotide sequence: TGCAGTGCTGGTAGGGCCGGTCAGCCCCAGCATTTT. Protein: CSAGRAGQPQHF. The chain combines TRBV20-1 with TRBJ1-5, with no clear D. V lost 5 bases to trimming and J lost 6 bases, with 11 bases between them. Germline CDR1 is DFQATT and CDR2 is SNEGSKA (reference sequence). The CDR3 loop spans 12 amino acids.

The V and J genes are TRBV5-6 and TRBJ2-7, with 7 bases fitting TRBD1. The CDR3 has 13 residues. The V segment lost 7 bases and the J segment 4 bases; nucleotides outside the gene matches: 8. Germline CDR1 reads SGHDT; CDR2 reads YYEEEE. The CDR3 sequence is CASSRTGHYEQYV. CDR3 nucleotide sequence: TGTGCCAGCTCCCGGACAGGACATTACGAGCAGTACGTC.

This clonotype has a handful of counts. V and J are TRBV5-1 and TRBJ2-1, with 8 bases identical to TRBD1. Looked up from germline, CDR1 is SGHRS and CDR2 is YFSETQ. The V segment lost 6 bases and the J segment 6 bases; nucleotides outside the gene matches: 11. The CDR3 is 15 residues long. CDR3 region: CASTPWTGSANEQFF. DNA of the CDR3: TGCGCCAGCACACCCTGGACAGGGTCGGCCAATGAGCAGTTCTTC.

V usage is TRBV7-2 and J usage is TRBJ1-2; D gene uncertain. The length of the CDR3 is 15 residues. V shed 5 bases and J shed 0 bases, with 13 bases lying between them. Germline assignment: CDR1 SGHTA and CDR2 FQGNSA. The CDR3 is CASSTRRTANYGYTF. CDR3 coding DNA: TGTGCCAGCAGCACCCGACGGACCGCTAACTATGGCTACACCTTC.